The text below deals with one T cell receptor (beta chain). Its antigen is unidentified. The data belong to a study of cytomegalovirus exposure and HLA in healthy donors. Study observations and caveats: In an earlier analysis, in approximately 570 donors, most V segments appeared productive either ~87% or ~30% of the time. With high specificity and sensitivity, the classifier reportedly diagnosed cytomegalovirus status. In a later analysis, a missense DCLRE1C variant was linked to TCR beta V- and J-gene trimming.

This PCR relied on a set of 60 Vbeta primers and 13 Jbeta primers. Original analysis: Later analysis identified roughly 82 million unique TCR beta chains, about 11 million shared. Sequencing used immunoSEQ multiplex PCR; TCRdb keeps in-frame clones, though not all of them. The V and J calls and the clone size are those of that table, but D and trimming were determined from the DNA. Here the sample spans 75,000 to 90,000 clones, 78% being singletons. The germline V gene encodes CDR1 SEHNR and CDR2 FQNEAQ (reference sequence). The CDR3 sequence is 12 residues long. This TCR was recovered from a male donor in good health and CMV-seropositive. The chain uses TRBV7-9 and TRBJ1-6; tentatively, D is TRBD1 (5 bases). Sequencing used PBMCs. CDR3 sequence: CSAQGGNSPLHF. The CDR3 DNA reads TGTTCCGCCCAGGGTGGGAATTCACCCCTCCACTTT.